What follows are 16 T cell receptor beta chains derived from one specimen sequenced in a study of blood T cell repertoires in COVID-19. The method was immunoSEQ multiplex PCR; TCRdb's version includes in-frame clones alone and lacks a portion of them. The repertoire holds 30,000 to 40,000 clones, with approximately 86% as singletons. Sample: peripheral blood. These receptors were taken from a man aged 65-85 years with acute or convalescent COVID-19.

The CDR3 nucleotides read TGCGCCAGCAGCCAAGATCGCGGGGAGACCCAGTACTTC. Its translation is CASSQDRGETQYF. This chain links TRBV4-3 with TRBJ2-5; D is possibly TRBD2 (5 bases). Trimming pared 0 bases from V and 5 bases from J, leaving 7 bases between. The germline CDR1 and CDR2 sequences are LGHNA and YSLEER. The CDR3 covers 13 residues.

V gene TRBV18 combines with J gene TRBJ2-7; 7 positions agree with TRBD2. Germline V gene data show CDR1 as KGHSH and CDR2 as LQKENI. The CDR3 length is 15 residues. V lost 4 bases to trimming and J lost 3 bases; unmatched junction nucleotides: 9. The CDR3: CASSLSGRVRYEQYF. The CDR3 region has the DNA TGTGCCAGCTCACTAAGTGGGAGGGTCCGCTACGAGCAGTACTTC.

J is TRBJ1-4 and V is TRBV2; 9 nucleotides agree with TRBD1. This CDR3 is built from 17 residues. CDR1 and CDR2 (germline): SNHLY, FYNNEI. V was clipped by 6 bases and J by 6 bases; unmatched bases: 14. CDR3 protein: CASREKQPGQGDEKLFF. The CDR3 nucleotides read TGTGCCAGCAGGGAGAAACAACCGGGACAGGGAGATGAAAAACTGTTTTTT.

The chain uses TRBV10-3 and TRBJ2-7; possibly TRBD1 for D (5 bases). The length of the CDR3 is 14 residues. V was trimmed by 4 bases and J by 3 bases, leaving 13 bases between them. The germline V gene encodes CDR1 ENHRY and CDR2 SYGVKD. CDR3 DNA sequence: TGTGCCATCAGTGGGGTGGGGCAGGACTACGAGCAGTACTTC. Translation gives CAISGVGQDYEQYF.

The chain links TRBV7-9 to TRBJ1-2; 9 nucleotides match TRBD1. This CDR3 contains 18 residues. Losses at the gene ends were 5 bases for V and 4 bases for J; bases not matched to a gene: 17. Germline V gene sequence: CDR1 SEHNR, CDR2 FQNEAQ (reference sequence). CDR3 sequence reads: CASSPSQGLATGGYGYTF. The CDR3 bases are TGTGCCAGCAGCCCTTCACAGGGGCTGGCGACAGGGGGCTATGGCTACACCTTC.

The CDR3 region is CASSSRLAPYNEQFF. The DNA for the CDR3 is TGTGCCAGCAGTTCTCGACTAGCCCCCTACAATGAGCAGTTCTTC. J is TRBJ2-1 and V is TRBV6-5, with 7 bases matching TRBD2. Trimming took 4 bases from V and 2 from J; bases not matched to a gene: 5. The length of the CDR3 is 15 residues. Germline loops: CDR1 MNHEY, CDR2 SVGAGI.

The V and J genes are TRBV4-1 and TRBJ1-2; 10 nucleotides line up with TRBD1. The CDR3 loop spans 17 amino acids. Germline V lookup: CDR1 MGHRA, CDR2 YSYEKL. V shed 0 bases and J 5 bases; nucleotides not matched to a gene: 9. CDR3 sequence: CASSQETGGLIQYGYTF. The CDR3, as DNA: TGCGCCAGCAGCCAAGAGACAGGGGGCCTAATTCAGTATGGCTACACCTTC.

This clone was observed a handful of times. The sample has other DNA sequences that encode this CDR3 too. This chain links TRBV30 with TRBJ2-5, with a possible D match to TRBD1 (6 bases). Trimming shortened V by 0 bases and J by 5 bases, and 10 bases separated the two germline ends. Germline values: CDR1 GTSNPN, CDR2 SVGIG (reference sequence). This CDR3 region has 13 residues. DNA for the CDR3: TGTGCCTGGAGTGTACAGGGTTTGGAGACCCAGTACTTC. Translated, it gives CAWSVQGLETQYF.

This chain joins TRBV7-9 and TRBJ2-3; D uncertain. Per germline, CDR1 SEHNR and CDR2 FQNEAQ (reference sequence). V dropped 4 bases and J dropped 4 bases, with 9 bases sitting between them. This CDR3 is built from 13 residues. DNA of the CDR3: TGTGCCAGCAGCTCCTTAGATCCAGATACGCAGTATTTT. This translates into CASSSLDPDTQYF.

J is TRBJ1-5 and V is TRBV27; maybe TRBD1 (6 bases). Trimming pared 3 bases from V and 6 bases from J, leaving 12 bases between. Germline V gene sequence: CDR1 MNHEY, CDR2 SMNVEV (reference sequence). The CDR3 sequence is 14 residues long. CDR3 DNA: TGTGCCAGCAGTTTTGCGGGGGCTGGTCAGCCCCAGCATTTT. This encodes CASSFAGAGQPQHF.

V is TRBV4-2 and J is TRBJ2-1, with TRBD2 matching over 9 bases. Germline lookup yields CDR1 LGHNA and CDR2 YNFKEQ. The CDR3 has 18 amino acids. V lost 1 base, J lost 7 bases, and 14 bases stayed unmatched. CDR3 bases: TGTGCCAGCAGCCAAGGAGGTTTGCGGGAGGGCAAGGGAAATGAGCAGTTCTTC. It specifies CASSQGGLREGKGNEQFF.

The V and J genes are TRBV30 and TRBJ1-1, with 8 bases that match TRBD1. Trimming at V came to 2 bases and at J to 8 bases, leaving 4 bases not matched to a gene. This CDR3 region has 12 residues. CDR1 GTSNPN and CDR2 SVGIG come from the germline V gene (reference sequence). This CDR3 is CAWSNRGREAFF. Here the CDR3 DNA reads TGTGCCTGGAGTAACAGGGGGAGGGAAGCTTTCTTT.

The rearrangement uses TRBV5-4 and TRBJ2-1, with a weak D call TRBD2 (6 bases). Trimming shortened V by 4 bases and J by 6 bases, and 14 bases separated the two germline ends. CDR1 SGHNT and CDR2 YYREEE come from the germline V gene (reference sequence). The CDR3 spans 14 residues. Here the CDR3 DNA reads TGTGCCAGCAGCACGGGACTGGCAAGCAATGAGCAGTTCTTC. This encodes CASSTGLASNEQFF.

The table lists this clone with a few counts. The V and J genes are TRBV6-5 and TRBJ1-1; D not certain. Germline V CDR1 and CDR2: MNHEY, SVGAGI. The V end was cut by 2 bases, the J end by 8 bases, with 12 bases between. This CDR3 region has 13 residues. CDR3 nucleotide sequence: TGTGCCAGCAGTTACCGAGCTCCCCCGGAAGCTTTCTTT. As protein: CASSYRAPPEAFF.

The chain uses TRBV27 and TRBJ1-2; the D is unclear. The CDR3 contains 13 residues. CDR1 is MNHEY, CDR2 SMNVEV, per germline (reference sequence). V lost 4 bases and J lost 2, with 8 bases in between. The CDR3 loop is CASSSRGNYGYTF. The CDR3 DNA sequence: TGTGCCAGCAGTTCACGAGGAAACTATGGCTACACCTTC.

This rearrangement joins TRBV10-3 to TRBJ1-2, with D perhaps TRBD1 (5 bases). With 0 bases removed from V and 4 bases from J, the gap between germline ends came to 12 bases. The CDR3 length is 15 residues. Germline CDR1 ENHRY, CDR2 SYGVKD. CDR3 bases: TGTGCCATCAGTGAGTCGATAAGGGGCCTCTATGGCTACACCTTC. It is translated as CAISESIRGLYGYTF.